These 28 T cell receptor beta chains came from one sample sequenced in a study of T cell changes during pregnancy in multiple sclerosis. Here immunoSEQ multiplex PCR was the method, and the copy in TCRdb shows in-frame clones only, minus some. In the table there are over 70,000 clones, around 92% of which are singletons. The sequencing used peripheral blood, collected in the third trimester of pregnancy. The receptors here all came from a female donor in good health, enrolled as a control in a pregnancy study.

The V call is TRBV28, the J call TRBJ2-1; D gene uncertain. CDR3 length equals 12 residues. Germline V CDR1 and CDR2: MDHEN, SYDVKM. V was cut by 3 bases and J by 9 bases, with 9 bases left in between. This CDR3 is CASSFSSAEQFF. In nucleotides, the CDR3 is TGTGCCAGCAGTTTTAGCTCGGCTGAGCAGTTCTTC.

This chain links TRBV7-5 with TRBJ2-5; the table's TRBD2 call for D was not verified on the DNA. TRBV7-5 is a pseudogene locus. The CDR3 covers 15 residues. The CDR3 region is CVRSTANPGQETQYF. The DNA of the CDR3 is TGTGTCAGAAGCACCGCCAATCCGGGGCAAGAGACCCAGTACTTC.

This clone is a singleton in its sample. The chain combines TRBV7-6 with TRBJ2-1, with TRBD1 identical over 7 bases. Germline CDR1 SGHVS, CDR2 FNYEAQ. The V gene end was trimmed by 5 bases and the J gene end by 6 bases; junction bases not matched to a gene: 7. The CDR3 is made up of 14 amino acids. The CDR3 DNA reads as TGTGCCAGCAGCCCCCGGGACAGCCTCAATGAGCAGTTCTTC. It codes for CASSPRDSLNEQFF.

CDR3 bases: TGTGCCAGCAGCCCAGAGGCAGGGCAGCAGTTCTTC. Translated, it gives CASSPEAGQQFF. The chain recombines TRBV7-9 with TRBJ2-1, with D possibly TRBD1 on 5 matching bases. Germline CDR1 is SEHNR and CDR2 is FQNEAQ (reference sequence). Trimming shortened V by 5 bases and J by 11 bases, and 13 bases separated the two germline ends. The CDR3 has 12 amino acids.

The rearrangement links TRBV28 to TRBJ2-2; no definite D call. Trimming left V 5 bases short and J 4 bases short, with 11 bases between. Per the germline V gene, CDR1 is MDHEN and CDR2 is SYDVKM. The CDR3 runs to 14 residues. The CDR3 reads CASSLRIITGELFF. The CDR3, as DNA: TGTGCCAGCAGTCTTAGAATCATCACCGGGGAGCTGTTTTTT.

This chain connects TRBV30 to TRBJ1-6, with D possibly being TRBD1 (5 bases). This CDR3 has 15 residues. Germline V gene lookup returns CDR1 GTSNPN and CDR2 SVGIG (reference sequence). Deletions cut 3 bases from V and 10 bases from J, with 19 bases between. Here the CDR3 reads CAWSQQNQGRSPLHF. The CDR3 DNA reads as TGTGCCTGGAGCCAACAAAACCAGGGTAGATCACCCCTCCACTTT.

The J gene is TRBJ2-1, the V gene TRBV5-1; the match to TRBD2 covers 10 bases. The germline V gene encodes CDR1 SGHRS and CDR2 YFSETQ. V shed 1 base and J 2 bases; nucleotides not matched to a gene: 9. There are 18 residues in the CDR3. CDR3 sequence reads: CASSLSLAGVGTYNEQFF. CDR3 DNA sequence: TGCGCCAGCAGCTTGTCTCTAGCGGGAGTAGGTACCTACAATGAGCAGTTCTTC.

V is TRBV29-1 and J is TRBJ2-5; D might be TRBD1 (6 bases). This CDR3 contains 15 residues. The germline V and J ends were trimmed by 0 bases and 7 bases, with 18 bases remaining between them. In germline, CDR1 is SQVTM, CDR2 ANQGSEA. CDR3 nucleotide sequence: TGCAGCGTTGAAGATCAGGATAGGGGGACCGGGACCCAGTACTTC. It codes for CSVEDQDRGTGTQYF.

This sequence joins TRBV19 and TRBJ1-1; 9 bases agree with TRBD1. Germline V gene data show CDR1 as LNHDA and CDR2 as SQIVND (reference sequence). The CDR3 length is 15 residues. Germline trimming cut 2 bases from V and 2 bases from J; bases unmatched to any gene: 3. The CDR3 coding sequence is TGTGCCAGTAGTATAAGGGACAGGGTTAACACTGAAGCTTTCTTT. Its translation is CASSIRDRVNTEAFF.

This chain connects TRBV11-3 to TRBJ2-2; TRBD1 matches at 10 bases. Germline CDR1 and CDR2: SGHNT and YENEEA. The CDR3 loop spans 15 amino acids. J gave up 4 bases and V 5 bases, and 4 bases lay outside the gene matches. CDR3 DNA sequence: TGTGCCAGCAGCCCGGGACAGGGGAGCACCGGGGAGCTGTTTTTT. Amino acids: CASSPGQGSTGELFF.

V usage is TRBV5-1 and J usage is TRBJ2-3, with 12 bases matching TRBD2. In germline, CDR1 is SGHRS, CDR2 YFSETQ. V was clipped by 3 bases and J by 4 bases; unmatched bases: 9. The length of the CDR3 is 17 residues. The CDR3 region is CASSSLAGGLSADTQYF. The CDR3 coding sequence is TGCGCCAGCAGCTCTCTAGCGGGAGGGCTGAGCGCAGATACGCAGTATTTT.

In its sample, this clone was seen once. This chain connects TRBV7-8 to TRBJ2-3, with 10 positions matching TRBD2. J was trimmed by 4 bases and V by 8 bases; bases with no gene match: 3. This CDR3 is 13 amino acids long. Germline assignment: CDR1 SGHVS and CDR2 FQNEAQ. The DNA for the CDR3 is TGTGCCAGCTTCGGGACTAGCGCAGATACGCAGTATTTT. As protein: CASFGTSADTQYF.

The CDR3 bases are TGCGCCAGCAGCCAAGAAGCGGGGTTTTATAATTCACCCCTCCACTTT. Translated, it gives CASSQEAGFYNSPLHF. The chain is built from TRBV4-1 and TRBJ1-6; D remains unclear. V was trimmed by 0 bases and J by 4 bases, leaving 10 bases between them. Germline CDR1 reads MGHRA; CDR2 reads YSYEKL. CDR3 length: 16 residues.

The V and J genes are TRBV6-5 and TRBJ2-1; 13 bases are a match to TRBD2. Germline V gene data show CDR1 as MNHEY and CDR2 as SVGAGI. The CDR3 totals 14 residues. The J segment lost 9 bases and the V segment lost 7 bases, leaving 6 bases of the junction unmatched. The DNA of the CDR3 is TGTGCCAGCACCGCACTAGCGGGAGGGGGTGAGCAGTTCTTC. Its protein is CASTALAGGGEQFF.

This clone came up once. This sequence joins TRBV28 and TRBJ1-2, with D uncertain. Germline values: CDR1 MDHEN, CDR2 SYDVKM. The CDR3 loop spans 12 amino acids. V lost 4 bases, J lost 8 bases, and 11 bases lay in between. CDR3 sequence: CASSSRPGGYTF. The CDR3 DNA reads TGTGCCAGCAGTTCCCGCCCCGGGGGCTACACCTTC.

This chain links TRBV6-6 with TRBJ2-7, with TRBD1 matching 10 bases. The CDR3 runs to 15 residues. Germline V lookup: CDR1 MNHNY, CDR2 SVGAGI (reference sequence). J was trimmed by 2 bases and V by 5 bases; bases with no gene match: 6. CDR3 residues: CASSGQGDDPYEQYF. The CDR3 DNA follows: TGTGCCAGCAGTGGACAGGGGGATGACCCCTACGAGCAGTACTTC.

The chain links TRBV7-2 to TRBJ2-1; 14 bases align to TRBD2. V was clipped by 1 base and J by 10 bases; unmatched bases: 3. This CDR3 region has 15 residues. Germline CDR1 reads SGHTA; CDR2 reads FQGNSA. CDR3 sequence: CASSLDGTSGGEQFF. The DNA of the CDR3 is TGTGCCAGCAGCTTAGATGGGACTAGCGGGGGAGAGCAGTTCTTC.

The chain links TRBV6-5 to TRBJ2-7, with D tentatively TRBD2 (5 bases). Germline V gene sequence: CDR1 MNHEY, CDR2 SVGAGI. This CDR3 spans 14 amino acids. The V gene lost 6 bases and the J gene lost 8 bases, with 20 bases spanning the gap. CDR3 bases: TGTGCCAGCAGAAACGAGAGGGCCAGTATTCAGCAGTACTTC. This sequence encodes CASRNERASIQQYF.

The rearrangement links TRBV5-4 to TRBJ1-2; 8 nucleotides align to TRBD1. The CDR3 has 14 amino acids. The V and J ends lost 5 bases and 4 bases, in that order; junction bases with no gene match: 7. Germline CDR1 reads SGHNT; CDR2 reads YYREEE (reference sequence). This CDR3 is CASRWTGQGYGYTF. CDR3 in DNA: TGTGCCAGCAGATGGACTGGACAGGGCTATGGCTACACCTTC.

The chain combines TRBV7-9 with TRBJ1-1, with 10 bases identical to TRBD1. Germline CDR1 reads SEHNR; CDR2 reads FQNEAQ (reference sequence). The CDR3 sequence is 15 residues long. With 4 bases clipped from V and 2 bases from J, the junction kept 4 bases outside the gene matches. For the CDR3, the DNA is TGTGCCAGCAGCTCAGGGACAGGGGTTAACACTGAAGCTTTCTTT. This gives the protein CASSSGTGVNTEAFF.

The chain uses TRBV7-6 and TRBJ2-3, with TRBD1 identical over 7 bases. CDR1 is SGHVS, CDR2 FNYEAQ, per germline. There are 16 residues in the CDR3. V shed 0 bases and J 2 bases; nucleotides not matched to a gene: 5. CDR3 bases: TGTGCCAGCAGCTTAGCATTAGGGGGCGACACAGATACGCAGTATTTT. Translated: CASSLALGGDTDTQYF.

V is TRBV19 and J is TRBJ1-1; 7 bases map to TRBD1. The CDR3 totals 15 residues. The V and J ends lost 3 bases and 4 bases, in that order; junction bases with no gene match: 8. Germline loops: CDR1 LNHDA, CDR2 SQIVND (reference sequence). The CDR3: CASSMTGRSGTEAFF. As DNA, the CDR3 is TGTGCCAGTAGTATGACAGGGAGGTCGGGCACTGAAGCTTTCTTT. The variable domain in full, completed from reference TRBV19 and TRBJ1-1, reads DGGITQSPKYLFRKEGQNVTLSCEQNLNHDAMYWYRQDPGQGLRLIYYSQIVNDFQKGDIAEGYSVSREKKESFPLTVTSAQKNPTAFYLCASSMTGRSGTEAFFGQGTRLTVV.

This chain's CDR3 is CASSADYNGELFF. CDR3 sequence (DNA): TGTGCCAGCAGCGCCGACTATAACGGGGAGCTGTTTTTT. This sequence joins TRBV7-8 and TRBJ2-2; possibly TRBD2 for D (5 bases). With 5 bases removed from V and 7 bases from J, the gap between germline ends came to 11 bases. The CDR3 is 13 residues long. Germline CDR1 and CDR2: SGHVS and FQNEAQ.

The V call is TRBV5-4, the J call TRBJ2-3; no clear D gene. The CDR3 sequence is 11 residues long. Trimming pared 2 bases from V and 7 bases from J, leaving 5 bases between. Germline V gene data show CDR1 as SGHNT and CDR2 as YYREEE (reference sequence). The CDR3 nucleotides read TGTGCCAGCAGCTTAGACAATACGCAGTATTTT. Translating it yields CASSLDNTQYF. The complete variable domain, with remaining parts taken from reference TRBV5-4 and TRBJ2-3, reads ETGVTQSPTHLIKTRGQQVTLRCSSQSGHNTVSWYQQALGQGPQFIFQYYREEENGRGNFPPRFSGLQFPNYSSELNVNALELDDSALYLCASSLDNTQYFGPGTRLTVL.

The CDR3 region is CASSPWDIYSNQPQHF. For the CDR3, the DNA is TGTGCCAGCAGTCCATGGGACATTTATAGCAATCAGCCCCAGCATTTT. The chain is built from TRBV28 and TRBJ1-5; tentative D call: TRBD1 (6 bases). The germline V gene encodes CDR1 MDHEN and CDR2 SYDVKM. There are 16 residues in the CDR3. Trimming cost V 5 bases and J 0 bases, with 14 bases left between them.

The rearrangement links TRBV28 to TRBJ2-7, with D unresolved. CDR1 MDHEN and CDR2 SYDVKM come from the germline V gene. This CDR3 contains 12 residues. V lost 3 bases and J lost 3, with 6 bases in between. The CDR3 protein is CASSLENYEQYF. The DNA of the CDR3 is TGTGCCAGCAGTTTGGAGAACTACGAGCAGTACTTC.

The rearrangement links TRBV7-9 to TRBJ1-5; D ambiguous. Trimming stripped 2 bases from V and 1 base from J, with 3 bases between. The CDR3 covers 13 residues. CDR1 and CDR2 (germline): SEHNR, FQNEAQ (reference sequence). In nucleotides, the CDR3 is TGTGCCAGCAGCTTATTAAGCAATCAGCCCCAGCATTTT. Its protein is CASSLLSNQPQHF.

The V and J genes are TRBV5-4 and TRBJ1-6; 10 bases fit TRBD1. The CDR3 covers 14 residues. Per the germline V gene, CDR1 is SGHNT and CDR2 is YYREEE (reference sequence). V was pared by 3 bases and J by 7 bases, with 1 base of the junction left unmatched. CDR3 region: CASSWDRGNSPLHF. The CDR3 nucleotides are TGTGCCAGCAGCTGGGACAGGGGAAATTCACCCCTCCACTTT.